This T cell receptor (beta chain) appears in the sequencing data of a study of blood T cell repertoires in COVID-19. V was clipped by 0 bases and J by 0 bases; unmatched bases: 14. This CDR3 has 21 residues. Only a few counts were recorded for this clone. Profiling relied on immunoSEQ multiplex PCR, and the TCRdb table lists in-frame clones only, not all of them. The sample lists around 280,000 clones; 87% were seen once. The receptor was isolated from a woman aged 40-49 years who had recovered from COVID-19. J is TRBJ2-6 and V is TRBV23-1; 7 nucleotides align to TRBD1. TRBV23-1 is an ORF, and what it does is uncertain. Input material: PBMCs or T cells enriched from blood (not recorded which). The CDR3, as DNA: TGCGCCAGCAGTCAATCGATCCTCCCTTTGGACAGGCCCTCTGGGGCCAACGTCCTGACTTTC. Protein sequence: CASSQSILPLDRPSGANVLTF.